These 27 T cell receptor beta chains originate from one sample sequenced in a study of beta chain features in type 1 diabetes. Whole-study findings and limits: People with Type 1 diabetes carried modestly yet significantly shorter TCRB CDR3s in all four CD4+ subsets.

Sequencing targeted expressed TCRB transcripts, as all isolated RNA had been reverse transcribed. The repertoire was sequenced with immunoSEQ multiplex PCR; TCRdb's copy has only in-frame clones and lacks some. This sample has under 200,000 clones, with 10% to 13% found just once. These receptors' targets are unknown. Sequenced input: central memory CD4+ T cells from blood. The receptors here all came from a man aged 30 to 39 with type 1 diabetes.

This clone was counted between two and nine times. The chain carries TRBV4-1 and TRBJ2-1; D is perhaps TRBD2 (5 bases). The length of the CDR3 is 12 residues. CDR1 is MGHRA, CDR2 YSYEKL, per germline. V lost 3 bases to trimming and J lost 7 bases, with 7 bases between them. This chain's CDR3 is CASSHGGNEQFF. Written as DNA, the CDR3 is TGCGCCAGCAGCCATGGCGGGAATGAGCAGTTCTTC.

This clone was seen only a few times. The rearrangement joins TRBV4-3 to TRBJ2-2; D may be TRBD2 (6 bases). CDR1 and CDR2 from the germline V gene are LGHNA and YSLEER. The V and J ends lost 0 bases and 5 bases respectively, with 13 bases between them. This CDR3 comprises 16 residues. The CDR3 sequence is CASSQDISGETGELFF. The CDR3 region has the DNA TGCGCCAGCAGCCAAGATATATCGGGAGAGACCGGGGAGCTGTTTTTT.

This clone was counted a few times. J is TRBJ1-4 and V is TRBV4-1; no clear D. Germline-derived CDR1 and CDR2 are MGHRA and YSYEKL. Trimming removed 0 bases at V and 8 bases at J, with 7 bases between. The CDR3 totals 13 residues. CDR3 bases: TGCGCCAGCAGCCAAGATAGGGAGGAAAAACTGTTTTTT. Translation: CASSQDREEKLFF.

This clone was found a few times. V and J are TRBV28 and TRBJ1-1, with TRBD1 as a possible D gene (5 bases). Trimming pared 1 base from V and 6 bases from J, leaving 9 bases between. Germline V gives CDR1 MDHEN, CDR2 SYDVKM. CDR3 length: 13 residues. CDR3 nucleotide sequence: TGTGCCAGCAGTTTATCCCAGGGCCCTGAAGCTTTCTTT. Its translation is CASSLSQGPEAFF.

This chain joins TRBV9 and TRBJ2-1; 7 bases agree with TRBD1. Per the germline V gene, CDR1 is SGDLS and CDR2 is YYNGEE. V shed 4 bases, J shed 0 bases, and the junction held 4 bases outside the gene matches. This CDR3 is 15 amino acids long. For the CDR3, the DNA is TGTGCCAGCAGCCCGAGGGACAGCTCCTACAATGAGCAGTTCTTC. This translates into CASSPRDSSYNEQFF.

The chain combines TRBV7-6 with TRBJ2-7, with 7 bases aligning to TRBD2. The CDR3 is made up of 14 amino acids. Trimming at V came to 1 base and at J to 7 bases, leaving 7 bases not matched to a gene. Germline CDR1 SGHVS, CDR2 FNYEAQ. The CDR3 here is CASSLGASGEEQYF. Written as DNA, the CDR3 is TGTGCCAGCAGCTTAGGGGCTAGCGGTGAAGAGCAGTACTTC.

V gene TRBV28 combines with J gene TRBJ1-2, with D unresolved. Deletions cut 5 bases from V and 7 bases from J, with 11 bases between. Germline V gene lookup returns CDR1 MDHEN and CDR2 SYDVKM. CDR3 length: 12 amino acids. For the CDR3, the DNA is TGTGCCAGCAGTACGCAGAGACTTGGCTACACCTTC. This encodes CASSTQRLGYTF.

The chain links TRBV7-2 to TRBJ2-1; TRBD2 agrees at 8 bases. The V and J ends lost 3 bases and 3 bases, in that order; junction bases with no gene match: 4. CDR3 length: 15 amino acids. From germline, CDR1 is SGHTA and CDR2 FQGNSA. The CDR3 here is CASSFRSGSYNEQFF. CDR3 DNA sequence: TGTGCCAGCAGCTTCCGAAGCGGGAGCTACAATGAGCAGTTCTTC.

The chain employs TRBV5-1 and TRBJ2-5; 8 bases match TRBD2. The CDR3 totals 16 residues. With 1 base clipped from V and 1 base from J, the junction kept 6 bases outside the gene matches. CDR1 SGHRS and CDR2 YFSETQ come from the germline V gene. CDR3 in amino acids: CASSLSAGVGQETQYF. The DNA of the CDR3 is TGCGCCAGCAGCTTGTCAGCGGGAGTTGGCCAAGAGACCCAGTACTTC.

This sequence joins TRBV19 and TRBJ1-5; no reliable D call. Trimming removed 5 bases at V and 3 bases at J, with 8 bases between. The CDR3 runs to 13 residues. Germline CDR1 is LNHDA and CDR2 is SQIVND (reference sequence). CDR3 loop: CASSAGLNQPQHF. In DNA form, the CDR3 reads TGTGCCAGTAGTGCCGGTCTCAATCAGCCCCAGCATTTT.

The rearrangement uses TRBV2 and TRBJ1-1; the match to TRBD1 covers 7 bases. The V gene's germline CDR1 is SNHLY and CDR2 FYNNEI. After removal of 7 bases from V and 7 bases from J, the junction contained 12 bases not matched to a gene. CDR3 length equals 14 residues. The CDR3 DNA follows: TGTGCCAGCACCGGCGGGACAGCAGAGGGTGAAGCTTTCTTT. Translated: CASTGGTAEGEAFF.

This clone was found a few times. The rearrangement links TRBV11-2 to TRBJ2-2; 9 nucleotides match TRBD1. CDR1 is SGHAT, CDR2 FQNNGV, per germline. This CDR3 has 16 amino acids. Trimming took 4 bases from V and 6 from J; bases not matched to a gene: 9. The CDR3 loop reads CASSSIWGTGPGELFF. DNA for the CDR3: TGTGCCAGCAGCTCGATTTGGGGGACAGGGCCCGGGGAGCTGTTTTTT.

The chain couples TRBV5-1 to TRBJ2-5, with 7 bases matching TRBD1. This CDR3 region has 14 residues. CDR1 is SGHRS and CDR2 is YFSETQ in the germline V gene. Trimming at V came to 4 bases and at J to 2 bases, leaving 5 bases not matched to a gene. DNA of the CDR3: TGCGCCAGCAGCAACGGACAGGCTCAAGAGACCCAGTACTTC. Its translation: CASSNGQAQETQYF.

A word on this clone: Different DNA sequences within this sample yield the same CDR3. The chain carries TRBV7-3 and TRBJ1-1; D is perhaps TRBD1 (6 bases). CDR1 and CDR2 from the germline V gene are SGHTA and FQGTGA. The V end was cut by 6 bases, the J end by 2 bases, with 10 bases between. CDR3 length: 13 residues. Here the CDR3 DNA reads TGTGCCAGCAGGGGACAACCAAACACTGAAGCTTTCTTT. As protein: CASRGQPNTEAFF.

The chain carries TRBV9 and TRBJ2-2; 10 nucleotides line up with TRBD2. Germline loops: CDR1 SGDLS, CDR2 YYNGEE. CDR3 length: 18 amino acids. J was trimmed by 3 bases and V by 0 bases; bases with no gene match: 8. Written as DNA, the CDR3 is TGTGCCAGCAGCGTAGCTCCTAGCGGGAGTAGTTACACCGGGGAGCTGTTTTTT. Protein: CASSVAPSGSSYTGELFF. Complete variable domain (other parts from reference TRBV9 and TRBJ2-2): DSGVTQTPKHLITATGQRVTLRCSPRSGDLSVYWYQQSLDQGLQFLIQYYNGEERAKGNILERFSAQQFPDLHSELNLSSLELGDSALYFCASSVAPSGSSYTGELFFGEGSRLTVL.

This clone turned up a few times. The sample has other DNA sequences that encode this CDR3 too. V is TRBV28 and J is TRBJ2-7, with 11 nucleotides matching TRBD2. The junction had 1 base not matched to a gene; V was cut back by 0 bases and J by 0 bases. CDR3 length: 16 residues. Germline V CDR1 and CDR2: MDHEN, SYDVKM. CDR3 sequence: CASSLWGTSGSYEQYF. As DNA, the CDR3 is TGTGCCAGCAGTTTATGGGGGACTAGCGGCTCCTACGAGCAGTACTTC.

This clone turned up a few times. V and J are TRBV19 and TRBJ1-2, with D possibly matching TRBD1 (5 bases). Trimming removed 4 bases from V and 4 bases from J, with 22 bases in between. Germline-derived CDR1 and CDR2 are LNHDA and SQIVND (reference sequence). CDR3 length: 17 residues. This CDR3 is CASSSIELQGSAYGYTF. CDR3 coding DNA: TGTGCCAGTAGTAGCATAGAACTCCAGGGATCGGCCTATGGCTACACCTTC.

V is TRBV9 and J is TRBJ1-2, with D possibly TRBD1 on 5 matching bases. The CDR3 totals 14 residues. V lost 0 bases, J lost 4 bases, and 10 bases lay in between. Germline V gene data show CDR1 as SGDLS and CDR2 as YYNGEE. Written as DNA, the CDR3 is TGTGCCAGCAGCGTAGGACAGTTCTCCTATGGCTACACCTTC. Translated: CASSVGQFSYGYTF.

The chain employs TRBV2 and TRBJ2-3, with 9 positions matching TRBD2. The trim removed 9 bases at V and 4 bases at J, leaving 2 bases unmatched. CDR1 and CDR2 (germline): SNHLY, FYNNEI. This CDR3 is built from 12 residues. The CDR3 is CASLAGPDTQYF. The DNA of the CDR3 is TGTGCCAGTCTAGCGGGACCAGATACGCAGTATTTT.

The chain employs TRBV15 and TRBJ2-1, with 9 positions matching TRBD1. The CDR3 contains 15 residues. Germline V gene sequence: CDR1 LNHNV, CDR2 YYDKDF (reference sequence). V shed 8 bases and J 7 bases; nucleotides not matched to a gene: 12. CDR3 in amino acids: CATLASRDRANEQFF. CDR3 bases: TGTGCCACCCTTGCTTCGAGGGACAGGGCGAATGAGCAGTTCTTC.

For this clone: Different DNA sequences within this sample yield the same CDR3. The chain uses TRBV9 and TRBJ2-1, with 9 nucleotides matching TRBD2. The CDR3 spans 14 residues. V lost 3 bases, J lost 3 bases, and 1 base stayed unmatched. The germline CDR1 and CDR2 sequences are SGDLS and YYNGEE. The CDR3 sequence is CASSATSGYNEQFF. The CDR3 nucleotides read TGTGCCAGCAGCGCGACTAGCGGCTACAATGAGCAGTTCTTC.

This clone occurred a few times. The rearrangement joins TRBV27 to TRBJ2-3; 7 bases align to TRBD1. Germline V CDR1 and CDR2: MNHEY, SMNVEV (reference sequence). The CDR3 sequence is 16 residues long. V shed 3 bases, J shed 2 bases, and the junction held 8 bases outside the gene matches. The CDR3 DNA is TGTGCCAGCAGTTTCTCGAACAGGGGCCTCACAGATACGCAGTATTTT. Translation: CASSFSNRGLTDTQYF.

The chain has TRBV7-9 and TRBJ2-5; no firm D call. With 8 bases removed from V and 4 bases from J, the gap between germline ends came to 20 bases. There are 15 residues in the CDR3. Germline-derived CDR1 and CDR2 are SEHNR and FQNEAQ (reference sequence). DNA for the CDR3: TGTGCCAGCGGATTTTCCGGGTCCCCGGCAGAGACCCAGTACTTC. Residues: CASGFSGSPAETQYF.

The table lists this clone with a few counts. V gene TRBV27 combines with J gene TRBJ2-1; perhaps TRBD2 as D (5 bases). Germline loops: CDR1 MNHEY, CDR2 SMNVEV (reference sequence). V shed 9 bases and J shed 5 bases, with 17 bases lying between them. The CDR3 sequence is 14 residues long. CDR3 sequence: CASSWAGLNNEQFF. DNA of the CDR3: TGTGCCAGTTCCTGGGCTGGACTCAACAATGAGCAGTTCTTC.

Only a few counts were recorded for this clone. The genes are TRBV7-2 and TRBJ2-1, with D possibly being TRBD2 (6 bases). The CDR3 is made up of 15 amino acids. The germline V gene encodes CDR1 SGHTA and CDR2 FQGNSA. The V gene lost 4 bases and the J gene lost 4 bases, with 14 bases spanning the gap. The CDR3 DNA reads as TGTGCCAGCAGCTCCTGGGCTAGCGAGTACAATGAGCAGTTCTTC. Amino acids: CASSSWASEYNEQFF.

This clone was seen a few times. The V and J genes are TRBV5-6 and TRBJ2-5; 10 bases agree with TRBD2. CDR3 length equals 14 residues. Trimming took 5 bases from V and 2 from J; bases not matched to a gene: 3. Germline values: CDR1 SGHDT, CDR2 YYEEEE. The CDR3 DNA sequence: TGTGCCAGCAGTACTAGCGGGACTCAAGAGACCCAGTACTTC. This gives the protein CASSTSGTQETQYF.

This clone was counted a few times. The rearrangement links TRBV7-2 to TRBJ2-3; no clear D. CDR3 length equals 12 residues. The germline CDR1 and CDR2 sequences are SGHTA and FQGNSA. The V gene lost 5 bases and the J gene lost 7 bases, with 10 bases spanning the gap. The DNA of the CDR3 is TGTGCCAGCAGCAATCCTCTAAATACGCAGTATTTT. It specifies CASSNPLNTQYF.